The sequence of this T cell receptor (beta chain) was determined in a study of metastatic and nonmetastatic thyroid tumors (dated by TCRdb to 2018 to 2020). As for the study more broadly: Repertoires from peripheral blood and from tumor or nodule tissue samples of malignant and benign thyroid patients were compared. Results the study describes overall, beyond this receptor: In both blood and tumor samples, TCR beta diversity was reported to be significantly higher in malignant tumors than in benign nodules.

This clone was detected many times. No antigen is known for it. Base qualities were left out, and no much larger clone turns up one base away. The junction shows trimming of 0 bases on V and 7 bases on J, and the gene matches do not reach 4 bases of it. The germline V gene sets CDR1 to SGHDT and CDR2 to YYEEEE. There are 15 amino acids in the CDR3, from cysteine to phenylalanine inclusive. The read is trimmed to its CDR3 DNA, 45 bases read in frame from base 1. No treatment had been received by any patient before thyroid surgery. Patient clinical samples collected from 2012 to 2018 were retrospectively analysed using T-cell receptor beta sequencing. The receptor library was made with PCR. Sequencing used an Illumina HiSeq 4000. High-throughput sequencing was used to profile the TCR beta-chain CDR3 region of each patient. The paper's data handling went like this. CDR3 differences across clinicopathological groups were used to build a classifier for discriminating distant-metastatic papillary thyroid cancer patients. The Shannon index was used to measure repertoire diversity, and the Morisita-Horn index was used to measure how similar tumor and blood repertoires were. TCRdb applied fastp at Q25 and MiXCR to the public reads, then kept only in-frame beta chains. In this record, the V and J calls reflect TCRdb's handling and not the investigators' own analysis. This sample holds around 8,000 clones; roughly 25% were observed only once. The ten largest clones represent less than 30% of the sample.

The sample taken for sequencing was tumor tissue. The TCR originated in a female donor with papillary thyroid cancer or a benign thyroid nodule (not recorded which). Some clones in this sample may be carry-over from other donors' samples. The rearranged segments are TRBV5-6 and TRBJ1-5; a stretch of 10 junction bases matches TRBD1. The bases read TGTGCCAGCAGCTTGGGGACAGGGGGTGGACAGCCCCAGCATTTT. Translated, this is CASSLGTGGGQPQHF.